One TCR beta chain is described in this entry. Which antigen it targets is not known. No qualities accompany the bases; no much larger clone lies one base away. As encoded in the germline V gene, CDR1 is SGHTA while CDR2 is FQGTGA. V is clipped by 4 bases and J by 3 bases, and the sequence between their germline boundaries is 9 bases long. From the cysteine up to the phenylalanine, the CDR3 has a length of 13 residues. This entry keeps only the CDR3 DNA: 39 bases, framed from base 1. TCRbeta CDR3 regions were sequenced with the immunoSEQ Assay. After extraction, genomic DNA underwent amplification by bias-controlled multiplex PCR, followed by high-throughput sequencing. From the authors' description of their analysis: To quantify the absolute abundance of every unique TCRbeta CDR3 region, sequences were collapsed and filtered. T cell fraction was estimated by normalizing TCRbeta template counts to usable DNA, which was measured by amplifying reference genes present in all nucleated cells. Repertoire TCRs were annotated as SARS-CoV-2-specific when V gene, CDR3 amino acid sequence and J gene were exactly matched to a known reactive TCR set. The reference SARS-CoV-2 TCR set was obtained from MIRA and was filtered for enrichment in COVID-19-positive ImmuneCODE repertoires, whereby public or cross-reactive TCRs were removed. Drawing on the MIRA antigens, annotated TCRs were analysed further at the level of specific ORF or position within ORF. Breadth was defined as annotated unique rearrangements over total unique productive rearrangements; depth was the summed frequency of those rearrangements. TCR breadth was compared between groups using two-sided Wilcoxon rank-sum tests. The table comes from immuneACCESS by way of TCRdb, which keeps in-frame sequences with V and J called. Part of the clones is missing from these tables; in studies checked, under half for an unresolved V gene and the rest for unknown reasons. That table furnishes V, J and clone size, whereas the DNA furnished D and trimming. The sample yields 400,000 to 500,000 clones; 75% to 90% were counted once. The ten largest make up 2.5% to 3% of the sample.

The sample's treatment or condition label, decoded: about 20 received Ad26.COV2.S at low or high dose, single or two shots; 5 received placebo; per-sample allocation not given. For vaccine and placebo recipients, repertoires were sequenced using samples collected on day 63 after the first injection. Cohort 1b enrolled about 25 adults aged 18-55 years at a single site in Boston, USA, between 29 July and 7 August 2020. As a vaccine, Ad26.COV2.S was a replication-incompetent adenovirus type 26 vector that expressed a prefusion-stabilized SARS-CoV-2 spike protein derived from the original Wuhan strain. The data belong to a study of Ad26.COV2.S vaccination and SARS-CoV-2 variants (TCRdb year 2021). In terms of the full investigation: Vaccine-arm donors were drawn from COV1001, a multicentre, randomized, double-blind, placebo-controlled phase I-IIa trial of Ad26.COV2.S in healthy adults. The specificity and breadth of SARS-CoV-2-reactive T cell receptors after Ad26.COV2.S vaccination were assessed by TCRbeta repertoire sequencing. Investigators remained blinded to trial group allocation during experiments and outcome assessment. Dosing of Ad26.COV2.S was intramuscular, at either 5x10^10 or 1x10^11 viral particles, delivered as one shot or as two shots spaced 56 days apart. Trial participants were randomized into five groups of five: low-dose or high-dose Ad26.COV2.S given once or twice, or placebo on both occasions. The TCR-sequenced set comprised about 32 samples: some 19 Ad26.COV2.S vaccine recipients, 5 placebo recipients and 8 SARS-CoV-2 convalescent individuals.

The study at large found these results: According to the authors, total T cell responses may have been underestimated by the TCR breadth and depth analyses. Higher spike-specific TCR breadth was observed in Ad26.COV2.S recipients than in placebo recipients (P = 0.0014). Comparable non-spike TCR breadth was observed between vaccine and placebo recipients, consistent with only spike being contained in the vaccine. The study was not powered to compare responses between vaccine doses or regimens. After vaccination, substantial breadth of spike-specific CD8+ and CD4+ T cell responses was reported.

This clonotype originated in a person aged 18 to 59 who received the Ad26.COV2.S COVID-19 vaccine or a placebo. Material: peripheral blood, obtained in a trial of Ad26.COV2.S vaccine versus placebo. Here the chain combines TRBV7-3 and TRBJ1-1; perhaps TRBD1 is the D gene, with 6 bases matching. The bases read TGTGCCAGCAGCTCCCAGGGGCACACTGAAGCTTTCTTT. It specifies CASSSQGHTEAFF.